This T cell receptor beta chain was documented in a study of cytomegalovirus exposure and HLA in healthy donors. About the study: Unique TCRs from HLA-typed donors, some 85 million of them, were held in an early data release. Genetic ancestry analysis placed 75% to 85% of the 398 donors that were genotyped in the Caucasian-associated cluster. Notes on the study in general: Sequencing likely caused a cluster of highly shared sequence variants.

PCR used 60 Vbeta primers and 13 Jbeta primers. Sequenced by immunoSEQ multiplex PCR; TCRdb stores in-frame clones only, minus some. The sample lists 150,000 to 200,000 clones, roughly 84% occurring once. Points on this clone: Its antigen remains unidentified.

Germline V gives CDR1 SGHNT, CDR2 YYREEE (reference sequence). The J segment lost 1 base and the V segment lost 1 base, leaving 2 bases of the junction unmatched. The CDR3 is 15 amino acids. The chain joins TRBV5-4 to TRBJ2-1; 7 bases match TRBD2. The source material was PBMCs. The receptor comes from a boy aged 10-17 years in good health and CMV-seronegative. The CDR3 DNA follows: TGTGCCAGCAGCTTGCCGGGGGGATCCTACAATGAGCAGTTCTTC. Translating it yields CASSLPGGSYNEQFF.